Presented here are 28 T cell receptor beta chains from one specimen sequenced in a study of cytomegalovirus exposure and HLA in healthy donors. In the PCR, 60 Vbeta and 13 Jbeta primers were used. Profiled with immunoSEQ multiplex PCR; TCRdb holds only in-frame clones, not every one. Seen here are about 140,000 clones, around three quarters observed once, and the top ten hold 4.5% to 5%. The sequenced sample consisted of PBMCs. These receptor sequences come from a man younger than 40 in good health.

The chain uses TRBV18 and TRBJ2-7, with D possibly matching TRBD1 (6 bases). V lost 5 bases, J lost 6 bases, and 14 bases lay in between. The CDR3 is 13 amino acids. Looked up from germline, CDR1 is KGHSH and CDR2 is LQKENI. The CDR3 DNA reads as TGTGCCAGCTCAAGAGCCGTCAGGGGCGAGCAGTACTTC. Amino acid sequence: CASSRAVRGEQYF.

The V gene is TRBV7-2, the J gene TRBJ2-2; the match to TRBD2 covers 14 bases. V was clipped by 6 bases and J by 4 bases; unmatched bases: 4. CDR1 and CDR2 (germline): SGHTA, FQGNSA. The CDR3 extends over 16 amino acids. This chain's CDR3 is CASRIGTSGGTGELFF. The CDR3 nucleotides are TGTGCCAGCAGAATCGGGACTAGCGGGGGCACCGGGGAGCTGTTTTTT.

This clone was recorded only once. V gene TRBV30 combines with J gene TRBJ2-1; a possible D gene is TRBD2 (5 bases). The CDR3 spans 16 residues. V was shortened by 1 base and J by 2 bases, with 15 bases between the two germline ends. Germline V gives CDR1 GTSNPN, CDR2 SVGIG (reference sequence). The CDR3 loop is CAWSAFKRRPYNEQFF. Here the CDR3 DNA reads TGTGCCTGGAGTGCGTTTAAGCGGAGGCCCTACAATGAGCAGTTCTTC.

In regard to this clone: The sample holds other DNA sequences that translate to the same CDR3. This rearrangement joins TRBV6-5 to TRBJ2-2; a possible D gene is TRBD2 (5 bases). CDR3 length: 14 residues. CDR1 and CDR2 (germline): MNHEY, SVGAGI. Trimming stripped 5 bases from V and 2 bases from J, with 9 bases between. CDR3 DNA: TGTGCCAGCAGTCGCCGGGGTAACACCGGGGAGCTGTTTTTT. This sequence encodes CASSRRGNTGELFF.

CDR3 in amino acids: CASSDPGQGAGNTIYF. CDR3 DNA sequence: TGTGCCAGTAGTGATCCGGGACAGGGGGCTGGAAACACCATATATTTT. The gene calls are TRBV19 and TRBJ1-3; 11 bases agree with TRBD1. The CDR3 consists of 16 residues. The V gene's germline CDR1 is LNHDA and CDR2 SQIVND (reference sequence). With V trimmed by 5 bases and J by 2 bases, 5 bases remained unmatched.

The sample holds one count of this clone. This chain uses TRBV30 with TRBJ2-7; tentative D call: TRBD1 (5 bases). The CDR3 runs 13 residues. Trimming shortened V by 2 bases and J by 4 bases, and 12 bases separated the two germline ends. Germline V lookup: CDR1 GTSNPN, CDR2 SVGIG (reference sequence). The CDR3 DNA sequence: TGTGCCTGGAGTAGGCAGGGTATGTACGAGCAGTACTTC. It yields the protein CAWSRQGMYEQYF.

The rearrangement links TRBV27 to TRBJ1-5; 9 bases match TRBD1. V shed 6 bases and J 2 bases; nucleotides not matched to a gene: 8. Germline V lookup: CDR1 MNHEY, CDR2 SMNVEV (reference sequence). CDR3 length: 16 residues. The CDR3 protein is CASSPGTGMGNQPQHF. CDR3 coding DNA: TGTGCCAGCAGCCCCGGGACAGGGATGGGCAATCAGCCCCAGCATTTT.

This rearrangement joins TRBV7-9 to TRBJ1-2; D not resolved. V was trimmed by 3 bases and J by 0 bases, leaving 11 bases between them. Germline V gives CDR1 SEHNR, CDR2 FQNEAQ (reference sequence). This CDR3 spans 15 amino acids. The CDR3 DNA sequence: TGTGCCAGCAGCTTTGACTACAGCACTAACTATGGCTACACCTTC. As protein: CASSFDYSTNYGYTF. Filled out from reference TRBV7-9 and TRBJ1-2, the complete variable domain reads DTGVSQNPRHKITKRGQNVTFRCDPISEHNRLYWYRQTLGQGPEFLTYFQNEAQLEKSRLLSDRFSAERPKGSFSTLEIQRTEQGDSAMYLCASSFDYSTNYGYTFGSGTRLTVV.

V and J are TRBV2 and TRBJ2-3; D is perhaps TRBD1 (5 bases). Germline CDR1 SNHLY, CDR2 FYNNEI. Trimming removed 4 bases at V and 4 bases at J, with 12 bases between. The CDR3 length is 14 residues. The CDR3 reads CASSGDFRADTQYF. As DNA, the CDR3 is TGTGCCAGCAGTGGAGACTTCAGGGCAGATACGCAGTATTTT.

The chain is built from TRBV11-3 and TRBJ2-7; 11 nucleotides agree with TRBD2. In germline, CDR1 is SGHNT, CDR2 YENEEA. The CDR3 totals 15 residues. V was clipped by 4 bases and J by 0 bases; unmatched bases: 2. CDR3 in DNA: TGTGCCAGCAGCTCCACTAGCGGGAGCTCCTACGAGCAGTACTTC. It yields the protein CASSSTSGSSYEQYF. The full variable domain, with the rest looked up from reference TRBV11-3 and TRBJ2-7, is EAGVVQSPRYKIIEKKQPVAFWCNPISGHNTLYWYLQNLGQGPELLIRYENEEAVDDSQLPKDRFSAERLKGVDSTLKIQPAELGDSAVYLCASSSTSGSSYEQYFGPGTRLTVT.

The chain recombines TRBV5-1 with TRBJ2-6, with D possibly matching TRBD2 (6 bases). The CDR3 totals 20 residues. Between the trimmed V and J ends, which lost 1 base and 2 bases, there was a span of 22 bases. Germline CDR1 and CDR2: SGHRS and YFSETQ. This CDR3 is CASSLLLWGTVFAGANVLTF. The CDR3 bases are TGCGCCAGCAGCTTGTTGTTATGGGGGACTGTGTTTGCTGGGGCCAACGTCCTGACTTTC.

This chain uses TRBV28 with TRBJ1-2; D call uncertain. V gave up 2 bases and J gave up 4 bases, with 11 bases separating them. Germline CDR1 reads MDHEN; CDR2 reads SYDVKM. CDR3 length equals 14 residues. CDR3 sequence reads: CASSLVRVSYGYTF. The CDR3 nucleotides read TGTGCCAGCAGTTTAGTGCGGGTTAGCTATGGCTACACCTTC.

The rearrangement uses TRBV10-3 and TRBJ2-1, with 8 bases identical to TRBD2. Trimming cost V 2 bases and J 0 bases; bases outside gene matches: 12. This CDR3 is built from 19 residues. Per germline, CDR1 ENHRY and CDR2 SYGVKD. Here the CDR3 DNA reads TGTGCCATCAGTGAGACCTCGGCTAGCGGGCCGAGCTCCTACAATGAGCAGTTCTTC. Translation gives CAISETSASGPSSYNEQFF.

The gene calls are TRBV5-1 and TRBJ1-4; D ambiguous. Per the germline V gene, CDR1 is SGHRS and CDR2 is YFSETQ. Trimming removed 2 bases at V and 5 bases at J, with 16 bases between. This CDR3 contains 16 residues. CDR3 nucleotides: TGCGCCAGCAGCTTCGGGGTCCGGGCCTCGAATGAAAAACTGTTTTTT. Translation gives CASSFGVRASNEKLFF.

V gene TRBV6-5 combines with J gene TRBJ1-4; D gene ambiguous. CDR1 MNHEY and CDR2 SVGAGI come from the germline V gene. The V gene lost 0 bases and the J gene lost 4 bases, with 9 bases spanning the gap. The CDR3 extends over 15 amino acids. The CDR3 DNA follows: TGTGCCAGCAGTTACTCTGGGCAGGATAATGAAAAACTGTTTTTT. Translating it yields CASSYSGQDNEKLFF.

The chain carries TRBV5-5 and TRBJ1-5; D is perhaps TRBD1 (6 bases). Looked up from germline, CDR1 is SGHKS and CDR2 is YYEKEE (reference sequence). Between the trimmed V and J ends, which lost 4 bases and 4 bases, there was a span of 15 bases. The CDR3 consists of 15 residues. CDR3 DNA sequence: TGTGCCAGCAGCACACAGGGCTGGGGTAATCAGCCCCAGCATTTT. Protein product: CASSTQGWGNQPQHF.

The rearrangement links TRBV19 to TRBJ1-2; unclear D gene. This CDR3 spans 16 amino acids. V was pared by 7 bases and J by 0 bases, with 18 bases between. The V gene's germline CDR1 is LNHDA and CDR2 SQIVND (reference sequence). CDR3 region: CASTYTTSGANYGYTF. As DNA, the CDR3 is TGTGCCAGTACTTATACCACAAGTGGAGCTAACTATGGCTACACCTTC.

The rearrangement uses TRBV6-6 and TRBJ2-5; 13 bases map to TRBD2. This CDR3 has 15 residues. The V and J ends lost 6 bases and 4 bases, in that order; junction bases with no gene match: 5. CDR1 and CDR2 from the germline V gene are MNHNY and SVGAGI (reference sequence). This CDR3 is CASSRRTSGRETQYF. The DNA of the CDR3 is TGTGCCAGCAGCCGAAGGACTAGCGGGAGAGAGACCCAGTACTTC.

Here the CDR3 DNA reads TGCAGCGCATCGACAGCCTACGAGCAGTACTTC. As protein: CSASTAYEQYF. The V gene is TRBV29-1, the J gene TRBJ2-7; tentative D call: TRBD1 (5 bases). V was cut by 7 bases and J by 2 bases, with 9 bases left in between. The CDR3 has 11 residues. In germline, CDR1 is SQVTM, CDR2 ANQGSEA.

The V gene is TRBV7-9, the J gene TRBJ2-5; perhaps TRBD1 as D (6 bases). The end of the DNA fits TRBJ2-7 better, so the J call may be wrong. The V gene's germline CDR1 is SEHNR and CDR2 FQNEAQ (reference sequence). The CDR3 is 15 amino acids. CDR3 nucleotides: TGTGCCAGCAGCCCCCCCAGGGGTAGCTCCTACGAGCAGTACTTC. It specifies CASSPPRGSSYEQYF.

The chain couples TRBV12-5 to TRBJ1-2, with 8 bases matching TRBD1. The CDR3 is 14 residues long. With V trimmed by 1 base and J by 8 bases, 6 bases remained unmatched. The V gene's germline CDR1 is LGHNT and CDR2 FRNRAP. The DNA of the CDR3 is TGTGCTAGTGGTTTGGGGACAGGGCTTGGCGGCTACACCTTC. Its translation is CASGLGTGLGGYTF.

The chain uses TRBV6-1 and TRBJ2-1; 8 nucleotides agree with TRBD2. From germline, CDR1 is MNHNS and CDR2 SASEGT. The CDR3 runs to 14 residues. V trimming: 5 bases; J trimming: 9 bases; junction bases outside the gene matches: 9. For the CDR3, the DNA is TGTGCCAGCAGTCCGCGGGGGGTCGTTGGTGAGCAGTTCTTC. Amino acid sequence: CASSPRGVVGEQFF.

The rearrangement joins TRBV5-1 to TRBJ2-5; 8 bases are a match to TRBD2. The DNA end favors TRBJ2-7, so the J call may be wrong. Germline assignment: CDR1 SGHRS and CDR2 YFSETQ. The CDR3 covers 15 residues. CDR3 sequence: CASSLAGGRQYEQYF. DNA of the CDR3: TGCGCCAGCAGCTTGGCCGGCGGGAGGCAATACGAGCAGTACTTC.

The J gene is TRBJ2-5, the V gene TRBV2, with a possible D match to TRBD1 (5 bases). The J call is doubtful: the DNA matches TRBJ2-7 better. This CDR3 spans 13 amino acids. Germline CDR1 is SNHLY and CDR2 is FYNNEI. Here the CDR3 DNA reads TGTGCCAGCAGTGAGACAGCCTCCTACGAGCAGTACTTC. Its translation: CASSETASYEQYF.

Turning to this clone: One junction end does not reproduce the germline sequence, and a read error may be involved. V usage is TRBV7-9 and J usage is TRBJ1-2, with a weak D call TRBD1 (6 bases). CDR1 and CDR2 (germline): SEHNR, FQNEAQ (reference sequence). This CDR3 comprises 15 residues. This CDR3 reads CSSSARGQINYGYTF. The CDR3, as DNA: TGTTCCAGCAGCGCCCGTGGACAGATAAACTATGGCTACACCTTC.

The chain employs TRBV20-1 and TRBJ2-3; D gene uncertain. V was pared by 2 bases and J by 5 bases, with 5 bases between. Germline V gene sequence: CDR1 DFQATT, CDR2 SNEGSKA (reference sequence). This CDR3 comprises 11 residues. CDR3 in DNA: TGCAGTGCTAGAAGCGTAGATACGCAGTATTTT. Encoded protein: CSARSVDTQYF.

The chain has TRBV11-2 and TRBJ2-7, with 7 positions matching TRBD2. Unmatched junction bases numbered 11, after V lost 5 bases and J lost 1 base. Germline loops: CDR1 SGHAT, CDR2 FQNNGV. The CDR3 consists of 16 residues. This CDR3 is CASSLRRLAESYEQYF. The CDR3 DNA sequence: TGTGCCAGCAGCCTGAGGAGGCTAGCGGAGTCCTACGAGCAGTACTTC.

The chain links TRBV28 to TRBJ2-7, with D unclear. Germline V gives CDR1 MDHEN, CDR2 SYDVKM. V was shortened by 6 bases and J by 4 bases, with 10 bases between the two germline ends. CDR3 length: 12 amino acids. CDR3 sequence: CASSQIQYEQYF. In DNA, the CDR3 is TGTGCCAGCAGCCAGATCCAATACGAGCAGTACTTC.